This is a list of T cell receptor beta chains from one sample in a study of T cell responses to AZD1222 COVID-19 vaccine. Profiling relied on immunoSEQ multiplex PCR, and the TCRdb table lists in-frame clones only, not all of them. The data show roughly 150,000 clones, 80% to 90% seen once. The starting material was peripheral blood, obtained on day 0 of AZD1222 vaccination. These receptors originate from an adult in good health. Each CDR3 is given with its conserved first and last residue. A D gene is named only where the DNA matches it firmly. Clone size appears in some rows only: once, few, many, or a class for an expanded clone.

>TRBD1|TRBJ1-2|.|TRBV28
TGTGCCAGCAACCGACAGGGGTATGGCTACACCTTC
CASNRQGYGYTF
>.|TRBJ2-2|.|TRBV27
TGTGCCAGCAGCACAAAAGGCAGGGTCACCGGGGAGCTGTTTTTT
CASSTKGRVTGELFF
>.|TRBJ2-3|.|TRBV19
TGTGCCAGTAGTTCCATAGGCACGGATACGCAGTATTTT
CASSSIGTDTQYF
>TRBD1|TRBJ1-4|.|TRBV19
TGTGCCAGTAACAATATGGGACAGCCGAATGAAAAACTGTTTTTT
CASNNMGQPNEKLFF
>TRBD2|TRBJ2-1|.|TRBV5-1
TGCGCCAGCAGCTTGTTCCCCCCGACTAGCGGGCTATACAATGAGCAGTTCTTC
CASSLFPPTSGLYNEQFF
>.|TRBJ2-7|.|TRBV7-9
TGTGCCAGCAGCTTAAATCAGGGCTACGAGCAGTACTTC
CASSLNQGYEQYF
>TRBD1|TRBJ2-2|.|TRBV6-5
TGTGCCAGCACAACGACAGGGAGCACCGGGGAGCTGTTTTTT
CASTTTGSTGELFF
>TRBD1|TRBJ1-5|.|TRBV19
TGTGCCAGTAGTTCACAGGGGAATCAGCCCCAGCATTTT
CASSSQGNQPQHF
>.|TRBJ2-2|.|TRBV6-1
TGTGCCAGCAGTGAACGTTGGGTCCCCGGGGAGCTGTTTTTT
CASSERWVPGELFF
>.|TRBJ2-4|.|TRBV7-8
TGTGCCAGCAGCACCCCCCACAGGGCCAAAAACATTCAGTACTTC
CASSTPHRAKNIQYF
>.|TRBJ2-1|.|TRBV27
TGTGCCAGCAGTTATCTCGGGGGTGGCGGAAAAACAGGGGCTGCTAACGGTGAGCAGTTCTTC
CASSYLGGGGKTGAANGEQFF
>TRBD1|TRBJ1-2|.|TRBV28
TGTGCCAGCAGTCCCGGGACAGGGTGGGCCTTTGGCTACACCTTC
CASSPGTGWAFGYTF
>TRBD1|TRBJ1-5|.|TRBV7-2
TGTGCCAGCAGCTTGATTGGACAGGGAATAAATCAGCCCCAGCATTTT
CASSLIGQGINQPQHF
>.|TRBJ1-5|few|TRBV7-2
TGTGCCAGCAGCCCAAAGGCAGGGGATCAGCCCCAGCATTTT
CASSPKAGDQPQHF
>TRBD2|TRBJ2-3|.|TRBV4-2
TGTGCCAGCAGCCAAGAGACTAGCGGAAGTTTTTTCGGACGGACAGATACGCAGTATTTT
CASSQETSGSFFGRTDTQYF
>.|TRBJ1-2|.|TRBV7-3
TGTGCCAGCAGCCCTTTGGGAGGGGACTATGGCTACACCTTC
CASSPLGGDYGYTF
>.|TRBJ1-1|once|TRBV11-2
TGTGCCAGCAGCTTAACCAGGGTGAGAGAAGCTTTCTTT
CASSLTRVREAFF
>TRBD1|TRBJ1-5|.|TRBV19
TGTGCCAGTAGTATCCATAGCCTTGGACAGGAAGGGAATCAGCCCCAGCATTTT
CASSIHSLGQEGNQPQHF
>TRBD1|TRBJ2-7|.|TRBV9
TGTGCCAGCAGCGTGGCCGGGACAGGGTGGAACGAGCAGTACTTC
CASSVAGTGWNEQYF
>TRBD2|TRBJ2-1|.|TRBV4-3
TGCGCCAGCAGCTGGGGGGGTGGCAATGAGCAGTTCTTC
CASSWGGGNEQFF
>.|TRBJ2-1|.|TRBV10-3
TGTGCCATCAGCGGGGAGGGGGGGTACAATGAGCAGTTCTTC
CAISGEGGYNEQFF
>.|TRBJ2-4|.|TRBV28
TGTGCCAGCAGTTTCGAGTATAACTTCGGCGGAGGGACGGGCTTAGCCAAAAACATTCAGTACTTC
CASSFEYNFGGGTGLAKNIQYF
>.|TRBJ2-7|once|TRBV5-1
TGCGCCAGCAGCTTAAACGGTCCCGCCTACGAGCAGTACTTC
CASSLNGPAYEQYF
>.|TRBJ2-7|few|TRBV3-1/TRBV3-2
TGTGCCAGCAGCCCCAACCTCAACTCCCGACTGGGGCAGTACTTC
CASSPNLNSRLGQYF
>.|TRBJ2-1|.|TRBV6-4
TGTGCCAGCAGTGACCTAGCGAGGAATGAGCAGTTCTTC
CASSDLARNEQFF
>TRBD2|TRBJ2-3|.|TRBV30
TGTGCCTGGAAGGAATTAGCGGGATATACAGATACGCAGTATTTT
CAWKELAGYTDTQYF
>.|TRBJ2-1|medium-sized|TRBV3-1/TRBV3-2
TGTGCCAGCAGCCAAGAAGTGTTAACGGGAAATGAGCAGTTCTTC
CASSQEVLTGNEQFF
>.|TRBJ2-3|.|TRBV15
TGTGCCACCAGCTTCCAGGATACGCAGTATTTT
CATSFQDTQYF
>.|TRBJ2-7|.|TRBV3-1/TRBV3-2
TGTGCCAGGCTTCCCTCGGTATCCTACGAGCAGTACTTC
CARLPSVSYEQYF
>TRBD1|TRBJ1-3|.|TRBV7-9
TGTGCCAGCAGCATGACAGGGCTGCGCGGAGACACCATATATTTT
CASSMTGLRGDTIYF
>TRBD1|TRBJ1-2|.|TRBV30
TGTGCCTGGCAGCAGCTCCCGGGACAGCACTATGGCTACACCTTC
CAWQQLPGQHYGYTF
>.|TRBJ1-1|.|TRBV4-2
TGTGCCAGCACCCACATAGGGACACGCGGGAGGGCCGCTTTCTTT
CASTHIGTRGRAAFF
>.|TRBJ2-1|.|TRBV7-3
TGTGCCAGCAGCCCGGGGTCCCAAGAGGTCTACAATGAGCAGTTCTTC
CASSPGSQEVYNEQFF
>.|TRBJ2-2|.|TRBV7-6
TGTGCCAGCAAACTTAATGGCCTCAACACCGGGGAGCTGTTTTTT
CASKLNGLNTGELFF
>.|TRBJ1-1|.|TRBV7-2
TGTGCCAGCAGCCCCACCGGGGACACTGAAGCTTTCTTT
CASSPTGDTEAFF
>.|TRBJ1-1|.|TRBV27
TGTGCCAGCAGTTCAGACCTCAGGCTCCCGAACACTGAAGCTTTCTTT
CASSSDLRLPNTEAFF
>.|TRBJ1-5|.|TRBV7-9
TGTGCCAGCAGCTCGGGAACAGATCAGCCCCAGCATTTT
CASSSGTDQPQHF
>.|TRBJ1-6|.|TRBV12-5
TGTGCTAGTGGTCCCTCCCCAAACCGGGCAGGGGAAGACTCACCCCTCCACTTT
CASGPSPNRAGEDSPLHF
>.|TRBJ1-1|.|TRBV19
TGTGCCAGTAGTGGAGGGATGGGGAGTTGGGACACTGAAGCTTTCTTT
CASSGGMGSWDTEAFF